This TCR beta chain appears in the sequencing data of a study of cytomegalovirus exposure and HLA in healthy donors. PCR used 60 Vbeta primers and 13 Jbeta primers. The repertoire was sequenced with immunoSEQ multiplex PCR; TCRdb's copy has only in-frame clones and lacks some. The table records roughly 190,000 clones, around 86% of them present only once. The germline V gene encodes CDR1 MNHEY and CDR2 SVGAGI. This CDR3 contains 13 residues. Germline trimming cut 9 bases from V and 2 bases from J; bases unmatched to any gene: 6. Sequenced input: PBMCs. The source of this sequence is a woman between 45 and 60 years old in good health and CMV-seropositive. The chain employs TRBV6-5 and TRBJ1-2, with TRBD1 identical over 7 bases. The CDR3 nucleotides read TGTGCCAGTCGGGACAGTTTAAACTATGGCTACACCTTC. Encoded protein: CASRDSLNYGYTF.